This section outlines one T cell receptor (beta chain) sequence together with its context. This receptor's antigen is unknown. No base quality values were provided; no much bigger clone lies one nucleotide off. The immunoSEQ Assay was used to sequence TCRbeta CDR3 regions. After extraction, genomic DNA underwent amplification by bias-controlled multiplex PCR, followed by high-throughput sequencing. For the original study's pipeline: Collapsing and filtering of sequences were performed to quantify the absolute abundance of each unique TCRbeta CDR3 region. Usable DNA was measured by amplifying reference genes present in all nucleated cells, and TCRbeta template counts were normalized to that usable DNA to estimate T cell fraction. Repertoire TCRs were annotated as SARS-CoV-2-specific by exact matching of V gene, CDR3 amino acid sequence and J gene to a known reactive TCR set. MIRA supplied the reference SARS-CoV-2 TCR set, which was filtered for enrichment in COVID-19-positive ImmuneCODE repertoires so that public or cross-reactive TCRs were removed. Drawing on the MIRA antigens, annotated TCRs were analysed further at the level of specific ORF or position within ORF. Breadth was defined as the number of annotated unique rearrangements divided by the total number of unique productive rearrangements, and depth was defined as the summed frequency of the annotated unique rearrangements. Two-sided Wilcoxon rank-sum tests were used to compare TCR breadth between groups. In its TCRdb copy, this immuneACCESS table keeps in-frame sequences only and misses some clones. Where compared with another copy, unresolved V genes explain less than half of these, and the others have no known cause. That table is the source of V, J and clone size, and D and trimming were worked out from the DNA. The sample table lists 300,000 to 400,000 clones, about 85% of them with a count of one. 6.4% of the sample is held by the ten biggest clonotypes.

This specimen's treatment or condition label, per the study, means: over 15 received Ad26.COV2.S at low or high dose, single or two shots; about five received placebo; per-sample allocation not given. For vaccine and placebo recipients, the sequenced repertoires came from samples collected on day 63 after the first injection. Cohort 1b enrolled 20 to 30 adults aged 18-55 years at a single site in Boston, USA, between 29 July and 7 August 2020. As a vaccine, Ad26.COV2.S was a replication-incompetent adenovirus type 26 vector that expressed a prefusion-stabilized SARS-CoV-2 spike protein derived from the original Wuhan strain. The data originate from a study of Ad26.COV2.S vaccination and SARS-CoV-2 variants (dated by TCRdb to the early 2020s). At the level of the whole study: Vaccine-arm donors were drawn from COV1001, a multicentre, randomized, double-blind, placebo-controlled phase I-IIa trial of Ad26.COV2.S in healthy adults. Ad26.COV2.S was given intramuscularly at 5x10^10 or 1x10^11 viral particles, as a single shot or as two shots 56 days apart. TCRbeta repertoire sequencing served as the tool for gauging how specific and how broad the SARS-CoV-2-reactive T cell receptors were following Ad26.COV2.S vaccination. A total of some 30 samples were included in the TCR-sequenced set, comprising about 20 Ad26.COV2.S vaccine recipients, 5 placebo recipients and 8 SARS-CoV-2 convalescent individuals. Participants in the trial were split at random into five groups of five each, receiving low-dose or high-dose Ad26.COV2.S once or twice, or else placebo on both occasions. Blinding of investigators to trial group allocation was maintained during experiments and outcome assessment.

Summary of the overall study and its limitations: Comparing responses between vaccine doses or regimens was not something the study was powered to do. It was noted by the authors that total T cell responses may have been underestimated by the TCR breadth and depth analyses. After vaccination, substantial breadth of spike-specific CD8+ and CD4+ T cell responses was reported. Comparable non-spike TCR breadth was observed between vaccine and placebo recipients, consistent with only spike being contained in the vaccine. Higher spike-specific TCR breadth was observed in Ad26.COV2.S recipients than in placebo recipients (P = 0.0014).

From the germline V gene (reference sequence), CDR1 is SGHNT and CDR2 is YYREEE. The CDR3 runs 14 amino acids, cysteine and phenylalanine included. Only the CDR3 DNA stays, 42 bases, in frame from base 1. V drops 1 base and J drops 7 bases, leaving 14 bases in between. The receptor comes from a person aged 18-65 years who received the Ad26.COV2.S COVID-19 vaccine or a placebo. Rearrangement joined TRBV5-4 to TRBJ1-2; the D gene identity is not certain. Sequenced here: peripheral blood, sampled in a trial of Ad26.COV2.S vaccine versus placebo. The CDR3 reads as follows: CASSLSGQPSGYTF. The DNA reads TGTGCCAGCAGCTTGAGTGGCCAGCCCTCTGGCTACACCTTC.